This T cell receptor (beta chain) was captured in a study of blood T cell repertoires in COVID-19 (dated by TCRdb to 2018 to 2020). Context from the whole study: Collaborator samples came from the United States, Italy and Spain and covered acute and convalescent phases of COVID-19. The material from the prospective study consisted of cDNA or gDNA derived from T cells, B-cell-depleted T cells, or PBMCs. Deeply sampled blood TCRbeta repertoires from subjects exposed to, actively infected with, or recovered from COVID-19 were included in the dataset. A freely available public database, intended as a resource for researchers studying the immune response to SARS-CoV-2, is where the repertoires were released. Samples were obtained from the ongoing ImmuneRACE study (first 160 participants) and from over a thousand subjects provided by 6 global collaborators. The sample metadata nearly always contained a de-identified subject ID, COVID-19 status, age in years and sex. Where HLA class I and class II types were available, the types were taken from metadata supplied by the sample provider, not from assay-based typing.

TCRbeta CDR3 regions were amplified from genomic DNA using the immunoSEQ Assay, a bias-controlled multiplex PCR. The original pipeline was this. Within the assay, amplification of reference gene primers was used to estimate how many nucleated cells each sample contained. To quantify the absolute abundance of each unique TCRbeta CDR3 rearrangement, sequence reads were collapsed and filtered. Productive Simpson clonality was computed per sample as the square root of Simpson's diversity index over productive rearrangements. Entries here come from immuneACCESS through TCRdb and include only in-frame sequences with V and J called. Some clones fail to appear in such tables; in the studies checked, an unresolved V gene covers under half of the shortfall, and the cause of the remainder is unknown. V, J and clone size reflect that table, while D and trimming were determined from the DNA. This sample gives 200,000 to 300,000 clones in total; 85% to 90% of them show up just once. The ten largest clonotypes hold less than 0.9% of the sample.

Overall results and qualifications from the work: The amount of clinical and demographic metadata varied by source and participant and was provided uncurated.

The germline V gene sets CDR1 to MDHEN and CDR2 to SYDVKM. The cysteine opens and the valine closes a CDR3 of 13 amino acids. Only the CDR3 portion is preserved as DNA: 39 bases, with reading frame beginning at the first base. The V end loses 6 bases and the J end loses 1 base, and a stretch of 10 bases separates them. As concerns this clone: What antigen it recognizes has not been identified. Base quality data are lacking; no much larger clone is found one base away.

Participants in the prospective study were enrolled through a virtual design, were aged about 18 to 89 years, and lived in roughly 24 United States geographic areas. In the prospective study, participants were assigned to cohorts based on the clinical history participants reported in a screening survey and a study questionnaire. Exposed participants had been in contact with someone with a PCR-confirmed or clinician-diagnosed COVID-19 case within 2 weeks of study entry. In the prospective study, whole blood, serum and a nasopharyngeal or oropharyngeal swab were collected from each participant by mobile phlebotomists. Prospective study participants could optionally give additional blood draws and questionnaires over an approximately two-month period. Blood samples from the prospective study were shipped frozen or at room temperature prior to DNA extraction.

This receptor chain uses TRBV28 and TRBJ2-7; no D gene is confidently identified. The origin of this receptor is a middle-aged man who had been exposed to COVID-19. Sequenced input: PBMCs or T cells enriched from blood (not recorded which). CDR3 region: CASRGAQSYEQYV. The DNA reads TGTGCCAGCAGAGGCGCACAGTCCTACGAGCAGTACGTC.